This record concerns one T cell receptor (beta chain) sequence. Its antigen remains undetermined. Per-nucleotide qualities are absent, and no much larger clonotype sits a single base away. The data were taken from a study of identifying expanded T cells in peripheral blood (dated by TCRdb to the late 2010s). With regard to the full study: Technical replicates were generated by sequencing separate aliquots of the same genomic DNA pool, with four replicates compared pairwise.

Beyond this particular receptor, the publication reports: Across all healthy-donor time intervals, the beta-binomial model significantly cut both the number of clones called differentially abundant and the false-positive rate. The authors expected that over much longer intervals, such as months to years, biological variance in healthy repertoires might increase even further. About 1.3 differentially abundant clones were flagged by the binomial model between technical replicates, whereas about 15 and 19 were flagged over roughly two weeks and four weeks, respectively. For all healthy donors, the variance in clone template counts between roughly 2-week samples rose significantly as total template count increased.

During the collection period, no infections or other immune events were recorded for the healthy donors. Healthy-donor blood repertoires served as a training cohort to calibrate time-dependent variance in a beta-binomial model of T-cell clone differential abundance. There were roughly 10 healthy donors in the training cohort, of whom 3 were female and 7 were male. The donors were between roughly 29 and 64 years old, with an average age of approximately 47 years. Whole blood from each healthy donor was obtained from a commercial supplier and was collected at three time points around 2 weeks apart. For immunosequencing, genomic DNA was extracted from whole blood that had not been sorted. Inclusive of the bounding cysteine and phenylalanine, the CDR3 is 16 residues long. Left in the record is the CDR3 DNA by itself, 48 bases read in frame from the first base. CDR1 and CDR2 were assigned from the germline V gene as MGHRA and YSYEKL. Germline trimming amounts to 5 bases on V and 3 bases on J, with 9 as the count of junction bases outside the gene matches.

TCRbeta CDR3 regions were profiled by bias-controlled multiplex PCR amplification of genomic DNA with the immunoSEQ Assay. The authors' analysis ran thus. The absolute abundance of each unique TCRbeta CDR3 region was quantified after sequences were collapsed and filtered. Differential abundance was tested with a binomial (Fisher-equivalent) model and with a beta-binomial model adding time-dependent variance fitted from healthy donors. Clones with fewer than 5 combined templates were excluded, and clones with Benjamini-Hochberg FDR below 0.01 were called differentially abundant. The form v = (b*log(k)+a)^2 was used to model beta-binomial variance as a function of total template count across the two samples. TCRdb took over this immuneACCESS table, retaining in-frame rearrangements with V and J assigned. Such tables are incomplete; in checked studies, under half of the missing clones stem from an unresolved V gene, and the remainder is unexplained. Clone size and the V and J calls come from that table; the DNA yielded D and trimming. This sample has under 100,000 clones in its table, and 70% to 90% of those were observed once. 4.5% of the sample is held by the ten biggest clonotypes.

The sequenced material came from blood. The rearranged segments are TRBV4-1 and TRBJ2-1; 8 nucleotides in the junction match TRBD1. This clonotype originated in a person between 18 and 75 years old in good health. The nucleotides are TGCGCCAGCAGCTCCCTAAAAGGGACAGGCTACAATGAGCAGTTCTTC. Translated, this is CASSSLKGTGYNEQFF.